The 30 T cell receptor beta chains below all came from one sample that was sequenced in a study of T cells after yellow fever vaccination. Via MiXCR, TCRdb re-called the 5' RACE reads, giving one row per CDR3 protein. The data hold some 350,000 distinct CDR3 sequences, with 4.1% observed a single time. Source: PBMCs, taken 5 days after the yellow fever booster vaccination. These TCRs come from a man in his late teens or twenties who received the YFV17D yellow fever vaccine.

Written as DNA, the CDR3 is TGTGCCAGCAGCCAAGTGGACCAAGAGACCCAGTACTTC. Translation gives CASSQVDQETQYF. V is TRBV3-1 and J is TRBJ2-5; D remains unclear. The CDR3 has 13 amino acids. Germline V gene lookup returns CDR1 LGHDT and CDR2 YNNKEL (reference sequence). V lost 1 base, J lost 0 bases, and 3 bases lay in between.

This clonotype was recorded a few times. The chain carries TRBV7-2 and TRBJ2-3; D call uncertain. The CDR3 runs to 13 residues. V lost 3 bases, J lost 4 bases, and 8 bases lay in between. Germline CDR1 and CDR2: SGHTA and FQGNSA. The CDR3 DNA reads TGTGCCAGCAGCTTTACCCCCGCAGATACGCAGTATTTT. Encoded protein: CASSFTPADTQYF.

This clonotype was detected a few times. The chain joins TRBV27 to TRBJ2-3, with D possibly matching TRBD2 (5 bases). This CDR3 is built from 14 residues. Deletions cut 9 bases from V and 8 bases from J, with 21 bases between. Germline-derived CDR1 and CDR2 are MNHEY and SMNVEV (reference sequence). CDR3 DNA sequence: TGTGCCAGTCGACGGGCCCCGAGGGAGTCTACGCAGTATTTT. Its protein product is CASRRAPRESTQYF.

This clonotype was detected many times. The rearrangement links TRBV11-2 to TRBJ2-3; unclear D gene. The CDR3 sequence is 13 residues long. Germline CDR1 reads SGHAT; CDR2 reads FQNNGV. V was trimmed by 0 bases and J by 7 bases, leaving 8 bases between them. CDR3 in DNA: TGTGCCAGCAGCTTAGAGGGTCCCAATACGCAGTATTTT. It codes for CASSLEGPNTQYF.

V gene TRBV3-1 combines with J gene TRBJ1-1, with D unresolved. Between the trimmed V and J ends, which lost 1 base and 4 bases, there was a span of 7 bases. The germline V gene has CDR1 LGHDT and CDR2 YNNKEL (reference sequence). The CDR3 runs 13 residues. CDR3 sequence (DNA): TGTGCCAGCAGCCAAGTCCCTGGCACTGAAGCTTTCTTT. It specifies CASSQVPGTEAFF.

The rearrangement links TRBV5-5 to TRBJ2-7; D gene ambiguous. The V and J ends lost 4 bases and 3 bases respectively, with 20 bases between them. From germline, CDR1 is SGHKS and CDR2 YYEKEE (reference sequence). The CDR3 length is 16 residues. Here the CDR3 reads CASSATPVEILYEQYV. CDR3 sequence (DNA): TGTGCCAGCAGCGCCACTCCCGTCGAAATACTCTACGAGCAGTACGTC.

This clonotype was recorded many times. J is TRBJ2-7 and V is TRBV6-5, with 7 bases identical to TRBD1. The germline V gene encodes CDR1 MNHEY and CDR2 SVGAGI. V lost 6 bases, J lost 6 bases, and 5 bases stayed unmatched. This CDR3 has 12 residues. Written as DNA, the CDR3 is TGTGCCAGCAGAAGACAGGGAACCGAGCAGTACTTC. This sequence encodes CASRRQGTEQYF.

This clonotype showed up many times. The rearrangement links TRBV3-1 to TRBJ1-5; 12 nucleotides align to TRBD1. The length of the CDR3 is 15 residues. The germline V gene has CDR1 LGHDT and CDR2 YNNKEL (reference sequence). Trimming cost V 5 bases and J 7 bases; bases outside gene matches: 6. The CDR3 region has the DNA TGTGCCAGCAGCTGGGGACAGGGGGCGAGGCAGCCCCAGCATTTT. Protein sequence: CASSWGQGARQPQHF.

This clonotype turned up a few times. The chain employs TRBV4-2 and TRBJ2-1; 11 nucleotides align to TRBD1. The CDR3 contains 16 residues. With 3 bases clipped from V and 8 bases from J, the junction kept 9 bases outside the gene matches. CDR1 and CDR2 from the germline V gene are LGHNA and YNFKEQ. CDR3: CASSQGVTGQGDEQFF. DNA of the CDR3: TGTGCCAGCAGCCAGGGGGTAACGGGACAGGGGGATGAGCAGTTCTTC.

V and J are TRBV7-2 and TRBJ1-4; D might be TRBD1 (5 bases). CDR3 length equals 12 residues. Germline CDR1 SGHTA, CDR2 FQGNSA. The V end lost 5 bases, the J end lost 7 bases, and 8 bases lay between the germline ends. Here the CDR3 reads CASSPDTEKLFF. CDR3 nucleotides: TGTGCCAGCAGCCCGGACACTGAAAAACTGTTTTTT.

This clonotype has at least ten counts. The chain recombines TRBV12-3 or TRBV12-4 with TRBJ2-2; TRBD1 matches at 10 bases. V was clipped by 3 bases and J by 3 bases; unmatched bases: 1. This CDR3 has 15 amino acids. The CDR3: CASSFGTGDTGELFF. The CDR3 region has the DNA TGTGCCAGCAGTTTCGGGACAGGGGACACCGGGGAGCTGTTTTTT.

The chain links TRBV3-1 to TRBJ2-5; maybe TRBD1 (6 bases). The CDR3 is made up of 14 amino acids. Germline CDR1 LGHDT, CDR2 YNNKEL (reference sequence). The V end lost 2 bases, the J end lost 4 bases, and 11 bases lay between the germline ends. CDR3 sequence: CASSQTGMVETQYF. CDR3 nucleotides: TGTGCCAGCAGCCAAACAGGGATGGTAGAGACCCAGTACTTC.

This clonotype was picked up many times. The chain employs TRBV12-3 or TRBV12-4 and TRBJ1-5; D is unresolved. The V and J ends lost 3 bases and 5 bases respectively, with 5 bases between them. The CDR3 runs 12 residues. CDR3 in amino acids: CASSFRDQPQHF. DNA for the CDR3: TGTGCCAGCAGTTTTCGTGATCAGCCCCAGCATTTT.

This clonotype was seen at least ten times. The genes are TRBV4-1 and TRBJ2-1; possibly TRBD1 or TRBD2 for D (5 bases each). The germline CDR1 and CDR2 sequences are MGHRA and YSYEKL. The V end lost 0 bases, the J end lost 10 bases, and 16 bases lay between the germline ends. CDR3 size: 15 residues. The DNA for the CDR3 is TGCGCCAGCAGCCAAGATTACGGGGCGAATAGGGAGCAGTTCTTC. It codes for CASSQDYGANREQFF.

This chain links TRBV5-6 with TRBJ1-1; D is uncertain. This CDR3 contains 14 residues. Trimming shortened V by 4 bases and J by 4 bases, and 14 bases separated the two germline ends. Germline V lookup: CDR1 SGHDT, CDR2 YYEEEE. CDR3 nucleotides: TGTGCCAGCAGCCTCTTAGGTCGGGGCACTGAAGCTTTCTTT. Protein product: CASSLLGRGTEAFF. The full variable domain, in which reference TRBV5-6 and TRBJ1-1 provide the parts outside the CDR3, is DAGVTQSPTHLIKTRGQQVTLRCSPKSGHDTVSWYQQALGQGPQFIFQYYEEEERQRGNFPDRFSGHQFPNYSSELNVNALLLGDSALYLCASSLLGRGTEAFFGQGTRLTVV.

This clonotype has a count of ten or more. The chain is built from TRBV6-2 or TRBV6-3 and TRBJ2-5, with D unresolved. Germline CDR1 and CDR2: MNHEY and SVGEGT. V lost 6 bases, J lost 4 bases, and 9 bases lay in between. The CDR3 totals 12 residues. The CDR3 nucleotides are TGTGCCAGCAGCCCCACCTCAGAGACCCAGTACTTC. The encoded protein is CASSPTSETQYF.

This clonotype has a handful of counts. The V gene is TRBV5-1, the J gene TRBJ2-1; a possible D gene is TRBD1 (7 bases). This CDR3 has 12 amino acids. The germline CDR1 and CDR2 sequences are SGHRS and YFSETQ. Trimming shortened V by 4 bases and J by 9 bases, and 11 bases separated the two germline ends. CDR3 DNA sequence: TGCGCCAGCAGCCCAGGGGGGATTGAGCAGTTCTTC. Translation gives CASSPGGIEQFF.

In its sample, this clonotype was seen a few times. The V call is TRBV12-3 or TRBV12-4, the J call TRBJ1-1; maybe TRBD1 (6 bases). CDR3 size: 13 residues. V was cut by 3 bases and J by 6 bases, with 11 bases left in between. In DNA form, the CDR3 reads TGTGCCAGCAGTTTCAGGGGAGGAGCTGAAGCTTTCTTT. This translates into CASSFRGGAEAFF.

This clonotype turned up a few times. V gene TRBV12-3 or TRBV12-4 combines with J gene TRBJ2-1; 12 bases agree with TRBD2. This CDR3 comprises 17 residues. V was clipped by 5 bases and J by 7 bases; unmatched bases: 12. The CDR3 here is CASSKRASGGARNEQFF. CDR3 bases: TGTGCCAGCAGTAAAAGGGCTAGCGGGGGGGCACGGAATGAGCAGTTCTTC.

This clonotype was detected only a few times. V is TRBV5-6 and J is TRBJ2-7; D gene uncertain. Trimming pared 2 bases from V and 0 bases from J, leaving 12 bases between. There are 15 residues in the CDR3. In germline, CDR1 is SGHDT, CDR2 YYEEEE. This CDR3 reads CASSFFRALSYEQYF. Here the CDR3 DNA reads TGTGCCAGCAGCTTCTTCCGGGCCCTCTCCTACGAGCAGTACTTC. The full variable domain, rest sourced from reference TRBV5-6 and TRBJ2-7, is DAGVTQSPTHLIKTRGQQVTLRCSPKSGHDTVSWYQQALGQGPQFIFQYYEEEERQRGNFPDRFSGHQFPNYSSELNVNALLLGDSALYLCASSFFRALSYEQYFGPGTRLTVT.

This clonotype appeared a few times. V usage is TRBV6-5 and J usage is TRBJ2-2; 8 nucleotides agree with TRBD2. After removal of 0 bases from V and 5 bases from J, the junction contained 14 bases not matched to a gene. The length of the CDR3 is 19 residues. Germline V gene sequence: CDR1 MNHEY, CDR2 SVGAGI. Written as DNA, the CDR3 is TGTGCCAGCAGTTACTCGGTGCCAGCGGGGGCCCCGCGGACCGGGGAGCTGTTTTTT. Its protein is CASSYSVPAGAPRTGELFF.

This chain connects TRBV15 to TRBJ1-1; 8 bases align to TRBD1. The CDR3 length is 14 residues. The V and J ends lost 3 bases and 8 bases, in that order; junction bases with no gene match: 8. The germline CDR1 and CDR2 sequences are LNHNV and YYDKDF (reference sequence). In DNA, the CDR3 is TGTGCCACCAGCAGGGCCAGGGACAGGCAAGAAGCTTTCTTT. It encodes CATSRARDRQEAFF.

This clonotype was found many times. The chain joins TRBV7-9 to TRBJ1-1; D might be TRBD1 (5 bases). The CDR3 extends over 16 amino acids. Germline V lookup: CDR1 SEHNR, CDR2 FQNEAQ (reference sequence). The ends were cut back, 3 bases at V and 0 bases at J, with 14 bases in the middle. The CDR3, as DNA: TGTGCCAGCAGCTTTTTCGTAGACAGCCTGAACACTGAAGCTTTCTTT. It specifies CASSFFVDSLNTEAFF.

This clonotype was found many times. CDR3 protein: CASTSAGAGNEQFF. In DNA, the CDR3 is TGCGCCAGCACCAGCGCCGGGGCGGGGAATGAGCAGTTCTTC. This chain links TRBV5-1 with TRBJ2-1, with a possible D match to TRBD2 (6 bases). This CDR3 region has 14 residues. V was pared by 6 bases and J by 7 bases, with 17 bases between. Germline CDR1 SGHRS, CDR2 YFSETQ.

This clonotype was counted between two and nine times. The chain links TRBV29-1 to TRBJ2-7; 8 bases align to TRBD1. The CDR3 sequence is 13 residues long. The germline CDR1 and CDR2 sequences are SQVTM and ANQGSEA. Unmatched junction bases numbered 5, after V lost 3 bases and J lost 4 bases. The CDR3 sequence is CSVEGDRRYEQYF. CDR3 sequence (DNA): TGCAGCGTTGAGGGGGACAGGAGGTACGAGCAGTACTTC.

This clonotype appeared many times. The J gene is TRBJ2-3, the V gene TRBV20-1, with D perhaps assigned TRBD1 or TRBD2 (5 bases each). Germline CDR1 and CDR2: DFQATT and SNEGSKA (reference sequence). The CDR3 contains 13 residues. V lost 6 bases, J lost 2 bases, and 12 bases lay in between. The CDR3 loop is CSAPGPYTDTQYF. Here the CDR3 DNA reads TGCAGTGCCCCGGGACCCTACACAGATACGCAGTATTTT.

This clonotype was picked up many times. The chain links TRBV7-8 to TRBJ2-3, with D possibly TRBD2 on 7 matching bases. V dropped 1 base and J dropped 4 bases, with 15 bases sitting between them. The CDR3 is made up of 16 amino acids. Germline lookup yields CDR1 SGHVS and CDR2 FQNEAQ. CDR3 DNA: TGTGCCAGCAGCTTAGTTGGGGGGGGGCTGGCAGATACGCAGTATTTT. Translating it yields CASSLVGGGLADTQYF. The variable domain in full, with the rest retrieved from reference TRBV7-8 and TRBJ2-3, is GAGVSQSPRYKVAKRGQDVALRCDPISGHVSLFWYQQALGQGPEFLTYFQNEAQLDKSGLPSDRFFAERPEGSVSTLKIQRTQQEDSAVYLCASSLVGGGLADTQYFGPGTRLTVL.

The chain is built from TRBV20-1 and TRBJ1-4; 7 nucleotides match TRBD1. CDR1 DFQATT and CDR2 SNEGSKA come from the germline V gene (reference sequence). The V and J ends lost 3 bases and 0 bases, in that order; junction bases with no gene match: 4. This CDR3 has 15 amino acids. The chain's CDR3 is CSARARGATNEKLFF. DNA of the CDR3: TGCAGTGCTAGGGCCAGGGGGGCAACTAATGAAAAACTGTTTTTT.

This clonotype occurred many times. DNA of the CDR3: TGCGCCAGCAGCGTACCACAGGGAGAGGGCACTGAAGCTTTCTTT. This gives the protein CASSVPQGEGTEAFF. The chain uses TRBV5-1 and TRBJ1-1; weak D call: TRBD1 (6 bases). The CDR3 spans 15 residues. Germline V gives CDR1 SGHRS, CDR2 YFSETQ. V was trimmed by 4 bases and J by 4 bases, leaving 17 bases between them. Based on the CDR3 plus reference TRBV5-1 and TRBJ1-1, the full variable domain is KAGVTQTPRYLIKTRGQQVTLSCSPISGHRSVSWYQQTPGQGLQFLFEYFSETQRNKGNFPGRFSGRQFSNSRSEMNVSTLELGDSALYLCASSVPQGEGTEAFFGQGTRLTVV.

V usage is TRBV7-2 and J usage is TRBJ1-5, with 12 bases identical to TRBD1. CDR1 and CDR2 from the germline V gene are SGHTA and FQGNSA. V trimming: 5 bases; J trimming: 6 bases; junction bases outside the gene matches: 5. The CDR3 runs 15 residues. The CDR3 DNA sequence: TGTGCCAGCAGCCCGGGGACAGGGGGCACTCAGCCCCAGCATTTT. Protein sequence: CASSPGTGGTQPQHF.